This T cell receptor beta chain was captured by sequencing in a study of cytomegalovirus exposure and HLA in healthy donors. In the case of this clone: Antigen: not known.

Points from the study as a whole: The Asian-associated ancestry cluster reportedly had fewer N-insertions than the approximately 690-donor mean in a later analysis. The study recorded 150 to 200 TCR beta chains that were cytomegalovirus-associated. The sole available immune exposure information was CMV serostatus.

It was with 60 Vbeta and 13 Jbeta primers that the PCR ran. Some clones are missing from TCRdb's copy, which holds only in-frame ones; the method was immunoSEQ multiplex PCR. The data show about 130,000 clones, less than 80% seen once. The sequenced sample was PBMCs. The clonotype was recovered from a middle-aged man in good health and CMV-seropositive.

The CDR3 coding sequence is TGCGCCAGCAGCTTAAATCCGGGACTAGCGGGAGGAAGGCTACTCTCCTACGAGCAGTACTTC. Its translation is CASSLNPGLAGGRLLSYEQYF. This chain links TRBV5-1 with TRBJ2-7; 15 bases agree with TRBD2. The V gene end was trimmed by 2 bases and the J gene end by 0 bases; junction bases not matched to a gene: 15. The CDR3 extends over 21 amino acids. CDR1 and CDR2 from the germline V gene are SGHRS and YFSETQ.